This T cell receptor (beta chain) was sequenced in a study of identical twins. Study-wide results and caveats: Abundant beta clonotypes from cord blood bore fewer insertions; memory repertoires lacked this pattern. Beta out-of-frame sequences showed weaker excess twin sharing. Researchers caution that invariant MAIT and iNKT cells could partly confound zero-insertion analyses.

TCRdb re-derived calls from the 5' RACE reads in MiXCR, one entry per CDR3 protein. The data hold approximately 690,000 distinct CDR3 sequences, with around 5.7% observed a single time. A word on this clonotype: Its specificity is unknown.

Trimming removed 4 bases at V and 0 bases at J, with 10 bases between. The CDR3 runs 14 residues. Germline V gene sequence: CDR1 MDHEN, CDR2 SYDVKM. This clonotype was sampled from a man aged 18 to 30 in good health. The chain employs TRBV28 and TRBJ2-7; perhaps TRBD2 as D (6 bases). What was sequenced was naive T cells sorted from blood. The CDR3: CASSWVAVSYEQYF. The DNA of the CDR3 is TGTGCCAGCAGTTGGGTAGCGGTCTCCTACGAGCAGTACTTC.